The sequence of this T cell receptor (beta chain) was determined in a study of CD8 T cells in Susac syndrome. The RNA input was about 0.5 to 1 ug, and it was reverse transcribed with random hexamers. TCRdb re-called the immunoSEQ multiplex PCR reads through MiXCR, storing one row per CDR3 protein. Of about 130,000 distinct CDR3 sequences listed, roughly 80% are singletons. The V gene's germline CDR1 is MNHEY and CDR2 SMNVEV (reference sequence). The V end was cut by 2 bases, the J end by 4 bases, with 9 bases between. This CDR3 region has 13 residues. The V and J genes are TRBV27 and TRBJ2-7; D possibly corresponds to TRBD1 (5 bases). The origin of this receptor is a human donor with multiple sclerosis. Sequenced sample: CD8+ T cells from PBMCs. The CDR3 reads CASSLGTGYEQYV. In nucleotides, the CDR3 is TGTGCCAGCAGTTTAGGTACAGGTTACGAGCAGTACGTC.